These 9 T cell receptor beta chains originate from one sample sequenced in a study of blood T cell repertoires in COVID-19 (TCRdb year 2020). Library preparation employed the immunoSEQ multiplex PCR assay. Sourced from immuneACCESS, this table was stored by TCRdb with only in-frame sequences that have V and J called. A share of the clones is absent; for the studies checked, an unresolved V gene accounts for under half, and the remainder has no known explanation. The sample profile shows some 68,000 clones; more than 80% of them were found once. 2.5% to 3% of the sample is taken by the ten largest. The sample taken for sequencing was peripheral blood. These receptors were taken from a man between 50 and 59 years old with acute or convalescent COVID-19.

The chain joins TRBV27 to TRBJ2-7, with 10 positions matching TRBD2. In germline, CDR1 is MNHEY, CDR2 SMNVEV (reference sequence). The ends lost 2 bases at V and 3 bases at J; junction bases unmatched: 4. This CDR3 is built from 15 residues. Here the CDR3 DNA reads TGTGCCAGCAGTTTAAGGCCTAGCGGGAGCTACGAGCAGTACTTC. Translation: CASSLRPSGSYEQYF.

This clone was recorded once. DNA for the CDR3: TGCAGCGTTGATTCCCCCAGGGGATGGTACTTC. As protein: CSVDSPRGWYF. The genes are TRBV29-1 and TRBJ2-7; the D gene is possibly TRBD1 (6 bases). Germline-derived CDR1 and CDR2 are SQVTM and ANQGSEA. V shed 3 bases and J shed 12 bases, with 15 bases lying between them. CDR3 size: 11 residues.

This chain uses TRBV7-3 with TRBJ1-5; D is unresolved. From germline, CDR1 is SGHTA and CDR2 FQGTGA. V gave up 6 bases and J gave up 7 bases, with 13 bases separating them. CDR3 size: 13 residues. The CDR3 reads CASSSGGMQPQHF. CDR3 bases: TGTGCCAGCAGTTCGGGAGGGATGCAGCCCCAGCATTTT.

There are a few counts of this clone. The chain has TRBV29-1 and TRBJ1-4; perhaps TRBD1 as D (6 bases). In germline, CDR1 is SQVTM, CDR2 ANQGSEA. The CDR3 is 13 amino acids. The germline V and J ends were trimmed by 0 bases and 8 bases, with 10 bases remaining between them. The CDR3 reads CSVEDTGSEKLFF. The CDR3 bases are TGCAGCGTTGAAGATACAGGGAGCGAAAAACTGTTTTTT. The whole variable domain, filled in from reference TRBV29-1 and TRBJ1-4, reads SAVISQKPSRDICQRGTSLTIQCQVDSQVTMMFWYRQQPGQSLTLIATANQGSEATYESGFVIDKFPISRPNLTFSTLTVSNMSPEDSSIYLCSVEDTGSEKLFFGSGTQLSVL.

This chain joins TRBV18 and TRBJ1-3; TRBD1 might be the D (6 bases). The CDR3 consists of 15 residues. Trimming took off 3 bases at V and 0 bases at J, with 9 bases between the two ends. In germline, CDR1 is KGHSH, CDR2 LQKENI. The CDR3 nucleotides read TGTGCCAGCTCACCGACAGGCGTCTCTGGAAACACCATATATTTT. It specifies CASSPTGVSGNTIYF.

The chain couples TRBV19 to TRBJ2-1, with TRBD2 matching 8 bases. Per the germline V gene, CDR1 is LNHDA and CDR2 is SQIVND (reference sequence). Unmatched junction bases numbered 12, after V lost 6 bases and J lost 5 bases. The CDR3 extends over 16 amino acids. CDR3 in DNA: TGTGCCAGTAGGGTCCTTGGGGCGGGAGGAAACAATGAGCAGTTCTTC. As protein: CASRVLGAGGNNEQFF.

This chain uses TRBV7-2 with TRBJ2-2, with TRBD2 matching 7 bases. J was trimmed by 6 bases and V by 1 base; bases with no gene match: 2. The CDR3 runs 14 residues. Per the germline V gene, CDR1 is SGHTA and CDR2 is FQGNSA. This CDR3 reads CASSLGGSAGELFF. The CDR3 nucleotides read TGTGCCAGCAGCTTAGGCGGGAGCGCCGGGGAGCTGTTTTTT.

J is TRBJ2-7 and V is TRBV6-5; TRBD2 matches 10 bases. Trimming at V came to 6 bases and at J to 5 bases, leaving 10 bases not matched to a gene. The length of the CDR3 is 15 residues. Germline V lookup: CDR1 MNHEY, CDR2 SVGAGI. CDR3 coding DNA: TGTGCCAGCAGCCGATCTAGCGGGAGTGGCGACGAGCAGTACGTC. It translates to CASSRSSGSGDEQYV.

This chain's CDR3 is CAWSRGAGTQETQYF. As DNA, the CDR3 is TGTGCCTGGAGTAGGGGAGCTGGGACACAAGAGACCCAGTACTTC. V is TRBV30 and J is TRBJ2-5; D is perhaps TRBD1 (6 bases). The germline CDR1 and CDR2 sequences are GTSNPN and SVGIG (reference sequence). The CDR3 loop spans 15 amino acids. V dropped 2 bases and J dropped 2 bases, with 15 bases sitting between them.